The present TCR beta chain was sequenced within a study of cytomegalovirus exposure and HLA in healthy donors (dated by TCRdb to about 2017). As for the study more broadly: According to a later analysis, the approximately 120 validation repertoires were produced on the same platform as the approximately 600 repertoires of the first cohort. The study was designed to test whether signatures of past pathogen exposure could be identified by cataloging public T cell receptors. To predict cytomegalovirus infection status, the study combined high-throughput TCR immunosequencing, statistical association of individual TCRs with disease status, and machine learning. Besides the first cohort of around 700 subjects, a separate validation cohort made up of 120 different subjects was used.

Donors formed part of the validation cohort, which comprised approximately 130 subjects and was distinct from the first cohort of over 500 subjects. General findings and caveats noted by the study authors: A total of roughly 160 TCR beta chains were listed by the study as associated with cytomegalovirus. It was suggested by the authors that the approach could potentially be generalized to other disease states and immunological phenotypes. The classifier was reported to diagnose cytomegalovirus status with high specificity and sensitivity in both the original and validation cohorts. Most TCR sequences were seen in very few donors, while some public TCRs were found in many individuals. Of the cluster scores, approximately 95% were above 0 in a later analysis, which found that TCRs clustered in the first cohort also tended to co-occur in the 110 or so validation repertoires. In vitro tests confirmed that a few of the cytomegalovirus-associated TCR beta chains recognize cytomegalovirus antigens. All 130 or so repertoires were used to score co-occurrence in the validation cohort in a later analysis, because that analysis had no HLA typing for the cohort.

Preparation of the library involved the immunoSEQ multiplex PCR assay. The original methods were these. To diagnose cytomegalovirus status from the catalog of TCR beta chain sequences, a statistical classification framework was built. TCRdb holds this immuneACCESS table with in-frame rearrangements only. Some clones are missing; in checked studies, unresolved V genes explain under half, and the rest has no known cause. The DNA gave D and trimming, while V, J and clone size come from that table. Counted in this sample were roughly 180,000 clones; roughly 86% of them appeared once. The ten largest account for 6% to 8% of the sample. This clone has just one count. The target of this receptor is not known. There are no base qualities to consult, and no much larger clone falls within one base. The sequence came from a man in his thirties or forties in good health and CMV-seropositive. The source material was PBMCs.

The CDR3 loop reads CAWSVPRDRHNQPQHF. The bases are TGTGCCTGGAGTGTCCCCCGGGACCGACACAATCAGCCCCAGCATTTT. The rearranged segments are TRBV30 and TRBJ1-5; TRBD1 is possibly the D segment (5 matching bases). The CDR3 covers 16 residues, taking in both the cysteine and the phenylalanine. Of the read, only the CDR3 DNA is kept; its 48 bases are in frame from base 1. CDR1 and CDR2, per the germline V gene (reference sequence), are GTSNPN and SVGIG. V gives up 0 bases and J gives up 3 bases, and the segment between their germline ends measures 15 bases.